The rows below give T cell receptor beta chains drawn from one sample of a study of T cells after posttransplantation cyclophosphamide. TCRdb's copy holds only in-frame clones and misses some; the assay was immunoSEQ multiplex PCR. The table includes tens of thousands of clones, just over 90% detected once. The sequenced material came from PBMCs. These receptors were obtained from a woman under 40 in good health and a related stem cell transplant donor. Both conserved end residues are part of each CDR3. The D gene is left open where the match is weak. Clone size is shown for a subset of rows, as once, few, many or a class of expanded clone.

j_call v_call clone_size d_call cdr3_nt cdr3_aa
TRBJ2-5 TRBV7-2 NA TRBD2 TGTGCCAGCAGCCCAAGGACTGTAGCGGGCCAGTACTTC CASSPRTVAGQYF
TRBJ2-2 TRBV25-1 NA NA TGTGCCAGCAGTGAGGCAGGGAAGGCCGGGGAGCTGTTTTTT CASSEAGKAGELFF
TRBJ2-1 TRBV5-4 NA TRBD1 TGTGCCAGCAGCCGTGGGACAGGGGGGAATGATGAGCAGTTCTTC CASSRGTGGNDEQFF
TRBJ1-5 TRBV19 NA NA TGTGCCAGTAGTATAGATCGGGCAGAGAATCAGCCCCAGCATTTT CASSIDRAENQPQHF
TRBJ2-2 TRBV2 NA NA TGTGCCAGCAGTGAAGTCTCCCCAGGGGGGGAGCTGTTTTTT CASSEVSPGGELFF
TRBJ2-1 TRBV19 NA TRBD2 TGTGCCAGTAGTATCGGGACTAGCGGGGGGGCGATTTCCTACAATGAGCAGTTCTTC CASSIGTSGGAISYNEQFF
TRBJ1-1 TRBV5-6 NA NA TGTGCCAGCAGCTTGGCTGGTCAGCTTAACACTGAAGCTTTCTTT CASSLAGQLNTEAFF
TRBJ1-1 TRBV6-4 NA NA TGTGCCAGCAGTGCGACTGGGGGGGACACTGAAGCTTTCTTT CASSATGGDTEAFF
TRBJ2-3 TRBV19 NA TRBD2 TGTGCCAGTAATCGCGGGGGGTCCACAGATACGCAGTATTTT CASNRGGSTDTQYF
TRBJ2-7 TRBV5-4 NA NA TGTGCCAGCAGCTTGGTTGGGGGGTCCTACGAGCAGTACTTC CASSLVGGSYEQYF
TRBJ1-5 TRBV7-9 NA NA TGTGCCAGCAGCTTAGGGGATCAGCCCCAGCATTTT CASSLGDQPQHF
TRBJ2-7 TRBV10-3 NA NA TGTGCCATCAAAGGCAGAAACTACGAGCAGTACTTC CAIKGRNYEQYF
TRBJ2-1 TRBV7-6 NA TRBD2 TGTGCCAGCAGCGGCGGACTAGCCCTCGATGAGCAGTTCTTC CASSGGLALDEQFF
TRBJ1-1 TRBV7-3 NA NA TGTGCCAGCAGCTTAATCTCTATACCACCCTTGAACACTGAAGCTTTCTTT CASSLISIPPLNTEAFF
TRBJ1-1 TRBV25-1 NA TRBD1 TGTGCCAGCATTAGACAGGGGGGTACTGAAGCTTTCTTT CASIRQGGTEAFF
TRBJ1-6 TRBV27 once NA TGTGCCAGCAGTTTAGGCTCCTATAATTCACCCCTCCACTTT CASSLGSYNSPLHF
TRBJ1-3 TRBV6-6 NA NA TGTGCCAGCAGTTACTCTTCCGCTGGAAACACCATATATTTT CASSYSSAGNTIYF
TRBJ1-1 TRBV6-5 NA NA TGTGCCAGCAGGTGGAGGGGCTATACTGAAGCTTTCTTT CASRWRGYTEAFF
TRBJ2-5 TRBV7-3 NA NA TGTGCCAGCAGCTTAACACCGTCACAAGAGACCCAGTACTTC CASSLTPSQETQYF
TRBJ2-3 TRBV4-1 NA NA TGCGCCAGCAGCCAAGACGGTCGGATCACAGATACGCAGTATTTT CASSQDGRITDTQYF
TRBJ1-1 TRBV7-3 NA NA TGTGCCAGCGGTACAGGGATGGTGAACACTGAAGCTTTCTTT CASGTGMVNTEAFF
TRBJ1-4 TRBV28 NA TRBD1 TGTGCCAGCAGTCAGGGGGCAACTAATGAAAAACTGTTTTTT CASSQGATNEKLFF
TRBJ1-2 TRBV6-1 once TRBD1 TGTGCCAGCAGTGAACAGGGGGCGCGTTGGTACACCTTC CASSEQGARWYTF
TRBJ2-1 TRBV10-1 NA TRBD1 TGCGCCAGCAGGTTTGCGAAAAGGGGGCAATTCTTC CASRFAKRGQFF
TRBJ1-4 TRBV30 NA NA TGTGCCTGGAGTGCTCAAGTAGGTGAAAAACTGTTTTTT CAWSAQVGEKLFF
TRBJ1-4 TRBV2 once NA TGTGCCAGCAGTGACTCGGCGTTTGCAACTAATGAAAAACTGTTTTTT CASSDSAFATNEKLFF
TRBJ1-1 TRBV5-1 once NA TGCGCCAGCGGGTTATCCGCGGGTAACACTGAAGCTTTCTTT CASGLSAGNTEAFF
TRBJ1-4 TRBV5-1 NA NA TGCGCCAGCAGCTTAGCAGGGTTTGAAGAAAAACTGTTTTTT CASSLAGFEEKLFF
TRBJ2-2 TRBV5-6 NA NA TGTGCCAGCAGCCGGAACACCGGGGAGCTGTTTTTT CASSRNTGELFF
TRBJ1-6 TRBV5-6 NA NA TGTGCCAGCAGCTTGGGGACGGGGTTGGGTGATTCACCCCTCCACTTT CASSLGTGLGDSPLHF
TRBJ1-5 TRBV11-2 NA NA TGTGCCAGCAGCTTATCTCTCAATCAGCCCCAGCATTTT CASSLSLNQPQHF
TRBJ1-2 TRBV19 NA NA TGTGCCAGTATCGGGGGGGGTCCTGGCTACACCTTC CASIGGGPGYTF
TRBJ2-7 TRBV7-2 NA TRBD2 TGTGCCAGCAGCAAACTAGCGGGGGGGGACGAGCAGTACTTC CASSKLAGGDEQYF
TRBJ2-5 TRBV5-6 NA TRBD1 TGTGCCAGCAGCTTGGGTTGGACAGGGTTGCAAGAGACCCAGTACTTC CASSLGWTGLQETQYF
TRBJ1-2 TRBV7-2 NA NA TGTGCCAGCAGCTTAGTGGGGGGTGGCTACACCTTC CASSLVGGGYTF
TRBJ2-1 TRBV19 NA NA TGTGCCAGTAGGGGGGGCGCCTCCTACAATGAGCAGTTCTTC CASRGGASYNEQFF
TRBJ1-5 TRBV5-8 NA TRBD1 TGTGCCAGCAGCTGGACAGGGAGAAATCAGCCCCAGCATTTT CASSWTGRNQPQHF
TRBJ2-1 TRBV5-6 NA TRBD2 TGTGCCAGCAGCTCTATAGCGGGAGGCTCCTACAATGAGCAGTTCTTC CASSSIAGGSYNEQFF
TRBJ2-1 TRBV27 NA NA TGTGCCAGCAGTTCCTCTCCGGGACGGTGGTCGGAGCAGTTCTTC CASSSSPGRWSEQFF